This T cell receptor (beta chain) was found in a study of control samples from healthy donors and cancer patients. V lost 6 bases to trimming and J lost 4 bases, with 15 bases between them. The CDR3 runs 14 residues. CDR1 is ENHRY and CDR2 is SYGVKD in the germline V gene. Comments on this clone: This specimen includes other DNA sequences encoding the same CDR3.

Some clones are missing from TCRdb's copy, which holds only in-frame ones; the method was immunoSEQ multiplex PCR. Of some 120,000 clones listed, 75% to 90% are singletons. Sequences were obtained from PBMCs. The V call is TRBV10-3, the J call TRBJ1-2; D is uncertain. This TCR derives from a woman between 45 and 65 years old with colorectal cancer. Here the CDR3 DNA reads TGTGCCATCAGCGAAAGTCAAGCCCCCTATGGCTACACCTTC. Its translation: CAISESQAPYGYTF.